The TCR beta chain described here comes from a study of shared clonotypes between healthy human individuals. Study-level background: CD4 naive and CD4 memory each took three plates per donor, while CD8 naive took two and CD8 memory one.

The CDR3 covers 15 residues. Per germline, CDR1 LGHNA and CDR2 YSLEER. The germline V and J ends were trimmed by 0 bases and 4 bases, with 12 bases remaining between them. On this clone itself: Its antigen is undetermined.

Study-level results: All-four-donor shared clonotypes had higher generation probabilities than non-shared clonotypes did.

This table comes from immunoSEQ multiplex PCR, and its TCRdb copy is limited to in-frame clones, with some not included. Of millions of clones detected, roughly 96% appear once; the ten largest clones hold under 0.15%. Material: naive CD4+ T cells sorted from blood. Regarding subset: CD45RA+ positively selected. The chain has TRBV4-3 and TRBJ1-1; a possible D gene is TRBD1 (5 bases). The sequence derives from a young man in good health. DNA for the CDR3: TGCGCCAGCAGCCAAGATGTGGCAGGGTCCACTGAAGCTTTCTTT. Protein sequence: CASSQDVAGSTEAFF.